What follows is one TCR beta chain and its context. This specimen comes from a study of blood T cell repertoires in COVID-19. About the research overall: Collection of acute and convalescent COVID-19 samples took place in the United States, Italy and Spain. T cells, B-cell-depleted T cells, or PBMCs supplied cDNA or gDNA.

This CDR3 region has 16 residues. Losses at the gene ends were 0 bases for V and 4 bases for J; bases not matched to a gene: 8. Germline CDR1 is LGHDT and CDR2 is YNNKEL (reference sequence). In the source study's methods: Nucleated cell counts were estimated from reference gene primer amplification. The protocol was immunoSEQ multiplex PCR, while the TCRdb copy is restricted to in-frame clones and leaves out a portion. V, J and clone size are those of that table, while D and trimming were read from the DNA. The table records around 130,000 clones, more than 75% of them present only once. This chain uses TRBV3-1 (or the pseudogene TRBV3-2) with TRBJ2-5, with 7 bases lining up with TRBD1. Sequencing used peripheral blood. This TCR was recovered from a woman in her fifties or sixties with acute or convalescent COVID-19. CDR3 nucleotides: TGTGCCAGCAGCCAAGAATACAGGGGAATGGGAGAGACCCAGTACTTC. As protein: CASSQEYRGMGETQYF.